Following are 20 T cell receptor beta chains from one sample sequenced in a study of blood T cell repertoires in COVID-19. Clones were read by immunoSEQ multiplex PCR, and TCRdb kept only the in-frame ones, dropping some. Of under 300,000 clones listed, roughly 89% are singletons. Sequencing used peripheral blood. The source of these receptors is a man in his thirties or forties who had recovered from COVID-19.

This chain links TRBV2 with TRBJ1-2, with 11 bases identical to TRBD1. Germline assignment: CDR1 SNHLY and CDR2 FYNNEI. The junction had 4 bases not matched to a gene; V was cut back by 3 bases and J by 7 bases. The CDR3 totals 14 residues. The CDR3 region has the DNA TGTGCCAGCAGTGACACCGGGACAGGGGGTGGCTACACCTTC. This gives the protein CASSDTGTGGGYTF.

This chain joins TRBV4-3 and TRBJ2-5, with D possibly matching TRBD1 (5 bases). The V and J ends lost 1 base and 5 bases respectively, with 11 bases between them. This CDR3 region has 14 residues. Germline V gene data show CDR1 as LGHNA and CDR2 as YSLEER. In DNA, the CDR3 is TGCGCCAGCAGCCAAGGGGTCTCAGGGGAGACCCAGTACTTC. It is translated as CASSQGVSGETQYF.

This clone was recorded once. Its ends do not fully match the called genes, so a read error is possible. This chain links TRBV6-5 with TRBJ1-6; 9 nucleotides match TRBD1. CDR3 length: 15 residues. The germline gives CDR1 MNHEY, CDR2 SVGAGI. The CDR3 bases are TGTGCCAGCAGTCCCTCCCGGGACAGGGCTTTGGGGCCGGACTTT. Translated: CASSPSRDRALGPDF.

The chain combines TRBV7-6 with TRBJ1-1; D is undetermined. V lost 2 bases and J lost 7, with 5 bases in between. CDR1 is SGHVS and CDR2 is FNYEAQ in the germline V gene. This CDR3 is 11 amino acids long. The CDR3 spells CASSLFNEAFF. The CDR3 region has the DNA TGTGCCAGCAGCTTATTTAATGAAGCTTTCTTT.

The chain joins TRBV5-6 to TRBJ1-4, with 7 bases identical to TRBD1. Trimming cost V 1 base and J 4 bases; bases outside gene matches: 13. The CDR3 is made up of 18 amino acids. The V gene's germline CDR1 is SGHDT and CDR2 YYEEEE. CDR3 region: CASSLNRLHRGSNEKLFF. As DNA, the CDR3 is TGTGCCAGCAGCTTGAACCGTTTGCACAGGGGAAGTAATGAAAAACTGTTTTTT. Drawing the rest from reference TRBV5-6 and TRBJ1-4, the complete variable domain is DAGVTQSPTHLIKTRGQQVTLRCSPKSGHDTVSWYQQALGQGPQFIFQYYEEEERQRGNFPDRFSGHQFPNYSSELNVNALLLGDSALYLCASSLNRLHRGSNEKLFFGSGTQLSVL.

The chain is built from TRBV2 and TRBJ1-1, with 7 bases lining up with TRBD1. Trimming at V came to 6 bases and at J to 1 base, leaving 8 bases not matched to a gene. CDR3 size: 15 residues. Germline assignment: CDR1 SNHLY and CDR2 FYNNEI. CDR3 amino acids: CASRVRGLGNTEAFF. The DNA for the CDR3 is TGTGCCAGCAGGGTCAGGGGGTTGGGGAACACTGAAGCTTTCTTT.

The chain has TRBV5-1 and TRBJ1-1; a possible D gene is TRBD1 (5 bases). CDR1 is SGHRS and CDR2 is YFSETQ in the germline V gene. The V end was cut by 2 bases, the J end by 1 base, with 9 bases between. The CDR3 is 14 amino acids. The CDR3 reads CASSLGHSNTEAFF. Here the CDR3 DNA reads TGCGCCAGCAGCTTAGGACACTCGAACACTGAAGCTTTCTTT.

CDR3 amino acids: CASSVDSYTGELFF. CDR3 sequence (DNA): TGTGCCAGCAGCGTAGACAGCTACACCGGGGAGCTGTTTTTT. The chain has TRBV9 and TRBJ2-2; unclear D gene. From germline, CDR1 is SGDLS and CDR2 YYNGEE. V was pared by 0 bases and J by 3 bases, with 6 bases between. The CDR3 consists of 14 residues.

The rearrangement joins TRBV14 to TRBJ2-2, with 8 positions matching TRBD1. The junction had 13 bases not matched to a gene; V was cut back by 0 bases and J by 4 bases. The CDR3 totals 19 residues. Per germline, CDR1 SGHDN and CDR2 FVKESK. CDR3 coding DNA: TGTGCCAGCAGCCAAGATTTCAGGACAGGGACACCGAGCACCGGGGAGCTGTTTTTT. Its translation is CASSQDFRTGTPSTGELFF.

This chain connects TRBV18 to TRBJ1-6; no clear D gene. This CDR3 is built from 16 residues. Germline V gives CDR1 KGHSH, CDR2 LQKENI. V was trimmed by 1 base and J by 4 bases, leaving 11 bases between them. In DNA, the CDR3 is TGTGCCAGCTCACCACTGGAGGGAGCGTATAATTCACCCCTCCACTTT. Translated: CASSPLEGAYNSPLHF.

The genes are TRBV5-1 and TRBJ2-3; 8 bases agree with TRBD1. The length of the CDR3 is 15 residues. The germline CDR1 and CDR2 sequences are SGHRS and YFSETQ. V shed 4 bases, J shed 1 base, and the junction held 5 bases outside the gene matches. CDR3 nucleotides: TGCGCCAGCAGCCGAGGACAGGGTGGCACAGATACGCAGTATTTT. This gives the protein CASSRGQGGTDTQYF.

The chain recombines TRBV5-1 with TRBJ1-2; 9 bases map to TRBD1. V lost 3 bases and J lost 0; bases outside the gene matches: 0. The CDR3 spans 14 residues. Germline V CDR1 and CDR2: SGHRS, YFSETQ. This chain's CDR3 is CASSWTGANYGYTF. DNA for the CDR3: TGCGCCAGCAGCTGGACAGGGGCTAACTATGGCTACACCTTC.

This chain joins TRBV6-1 and TRBJ1-3; D is uncertain. The CDR3 has 19 residues. With 0 bases removed from V and 0 bases from J, the gap between germline ends came to 18 bases. Germline-derived CDR1 and CDR2 are MNHNS and SASEGT. CDR3 protein: CASSEAYLPAAVSGNTIYF. CDR3 DNA sequence: TGTGCCAGCAGTGAAGCCTACCTCCCGGCGGCAGTCTCTGGAAACACCATATATTTT.

The chain's CDR3 is CASSHVHNQPQHF. The CDR3 DNA follows: TGTGCCAGCAGTCACGTACACAATCAGCCCCAGCATTTT. The V and J genes are TRBV14 and TRBJ1-5; no clear D gene. This CDR3 contains 13 residues. The V end lost 6 bases, the J end lost 3 bases, and 9 bases lay between the germline ends. Germline V gives CDR1 SGHDN, CDR2 FVKESK.

CDR3: CASSNGQAAEQYF. DNA for the CDR3: TGTGCCAGCAGTAACGGACAGGCGGCCGAGCAGTACTTC. The chain combines TRBV12-3 or TRBV12-4 with TRBJ2-7; 7 bases fit TRBD1. CDR3 length: 13 residues. The V segment lost 5 bases and the J segment 6 bases; nucleotides outside the gene matches: 7.

The chain employs TRBV5-1 and TRBJ2-3; D is unresolved. Germline assignment: CDR1 SGHRS and CDR2 YFSETQ. This CDR3 contains 14 residues. The V end lost 4 bases, the J end lost 4 bases, and 13 bases lay between the germline ends. The CDR3 protein is CASSTGGRSDTQYF. In DNA, the CDR3 is TGCGCCAGCAGCACCGGTGGTAGATCAGATACGCAGTATTTT.

The chain uses TRBV6-4 and TRBJ2-1, with 8 bases matching TRBD2. CDR3 length: 14 residues. CDR1 is MRHNA, CDR2 SNTAGT, per germline. J was trimmed by 5 bases and V by 4 bases; bases with no gene match: 4. The CDR3 protein is CASSGLAGNNEQFF. The CDR3, as DNA: TGTGCCAGCAGTGGTCTAGCGGGTAACAATGAGCAGTTCTTC.

The rearrangement joins TRBV12-3 or TRBV12-4 to TRBJ2-3; D is possibly TRBD2 (6 bases). Trimming left V 7 bases short and J 6 bases short, with 11 bases between. The CDR3 contains 12 residues. For the CDR3, the DNA is TGTGCCAGCACGCGGGCGGGGGATACGCAGTATTTT. Amino acids: CASTRAGDTQYF.

This clone was found once. The chain is built from TRBV4-1 and TRBJ2-1, with 10 bases lining up with TRBD1. The germline CDR1 and CDR2 sequences are MGHRA and YSYEKL. The CDR3 spans 17 residues. V shed 1 base and J 8 bases; nucleotides not matched to a gene: 11. CDR3 region: CASSQGPGQGNGYEQFF. The CDR3 coding sequence is TGCGCCAGCAGCCAAGGACCGGGACAGGGGAATGGCTATGAGCAGTTCTTC.

The rearrangement joins TRBV7-2 to TRBJ2-5; D is unresolved. CDR1 and CDR2 from the germline V gene are SGHTA and FQGNSA. CDR3 length equals 14 residues. Trimming cost V 1 base and J 2 bases, with 8 bases left between them. CDR3 loop: CASSLERRQETQYF. As DNA, the CDR3 is TGTGCCAGCAGCTTAGAGAGGCGGCAAGAGACCCAGTACTTC.